This TCR beta chain emerged from a study of early T cells in non-severe SARS-CoV-2 infection. At the level of the study: The study sequenced bulk RNA from unsorted whole blood, with chains unpaired.

This clonotype came up a few times. One entry per CDR3 protein, called by TCRdb with MiXCR from the 5' RACE reads. The sample includes some 80,000 distinct CDR3 sequences, more than 4% of them seen just once. This CDR3 comprises 14 residues. V lost 7 bases and J 2 bases, leaving 12 bases between the germline ends. CDR1 and CDR2 (germline): LNHDA, SQIVND (reference sequence). The chain links TRBV19 to TRBJ1-5; D ambiguous. The sequence was obtained from an adult who was a healthcare worker with PCR-confirmed SARS-CoV-2 infection or an uninfected control (not recorded which). The specimen comprised whole blood, sampled at baseline. This CDR3 reads CASNPGSRNQPQHF. In nucleotides, the CDR3 is TGTGCCAGTAACCCGGGCAGCCGCAATCAGCCCCAGCATTTT.